The entry below gives a single T cell receptor beta chain sequence along with its context. Sequence at one end of the junction differs from germline and may be a read error. This specimen belongs to a study of blood T cell repertoires in COVID-19. The overall study: Specimens from acute and convalescent COVID-19 originated in the United States, Italy and Spain. PBMCs, B-cell-depleted T cells, or T cells were the source of the cDNA or gDNA that made up the material.

In the authors' methods: By means of reference gene primer amplification, nucleated cell counts were estimated. Profiling relied on immunoSEQ multiplex PCR, and the TCRdb table lists in-frame clones only, not all of them. D and trimming were read from the DNA, whereas the V and J calls and clone size are those reported in that table. The sample includes 3,200 or so clones, 80% to 90% of them seen just once. Germline V CDR1 and CDR2: SSHAT, FNYEAQ (reference sequence). The CDR3 is made up of 20 amino acids. The sequenced material came from peripheral blood. This sequence originates from a human donor with active COVID-19. The donor label of this sample is uncertain. The chain couples TRBV7-7 to TRBJ2-3, with 11 positions matching TRBD2. CDR3 residues: CASSPRTPYQTSGDTDTQYF. The CDR3 bases are TGTGCTAGCAGCCCAAGGACACCCTACCAGACTAGCGGGGACACAGATACGCAGTATTTT. Filled out from reference TRBV7-7 and TRBJ2-3, the complete variable domain reads GAGVSQSPRYKVTKRGQDVTLRCDPISSHATLYWYQQALGQGPEFLTYFNYEAQPDKSGLPSDRFSAERPEGSISTLTIQRTEQRDSAMYRCASSPRTPYQTSGDTDTQYFGPGTRLTVL.